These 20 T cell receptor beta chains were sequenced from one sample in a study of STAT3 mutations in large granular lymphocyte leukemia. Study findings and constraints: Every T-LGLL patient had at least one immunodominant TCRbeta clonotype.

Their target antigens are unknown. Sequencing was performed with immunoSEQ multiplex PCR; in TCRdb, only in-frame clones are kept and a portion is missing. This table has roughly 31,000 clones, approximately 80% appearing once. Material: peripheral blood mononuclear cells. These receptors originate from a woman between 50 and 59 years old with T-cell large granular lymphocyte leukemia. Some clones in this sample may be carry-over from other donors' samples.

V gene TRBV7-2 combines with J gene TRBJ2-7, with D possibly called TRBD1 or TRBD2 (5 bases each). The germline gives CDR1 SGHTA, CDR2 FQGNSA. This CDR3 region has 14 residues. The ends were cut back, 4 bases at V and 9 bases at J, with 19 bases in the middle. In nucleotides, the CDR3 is TGTGCCAGCAGCTCCCAGGGACCTAGAGTGAGGCAGTACTTC. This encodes CASSSQGPRVRQYF.

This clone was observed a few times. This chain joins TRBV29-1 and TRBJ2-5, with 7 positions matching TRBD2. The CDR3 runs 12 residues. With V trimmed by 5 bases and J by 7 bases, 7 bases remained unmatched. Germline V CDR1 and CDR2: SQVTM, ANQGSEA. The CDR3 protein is CSVRTPGGTQYF. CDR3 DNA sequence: TGCAGCGTTCGGACCCCGGGAGGGACCCAGTACTTC.

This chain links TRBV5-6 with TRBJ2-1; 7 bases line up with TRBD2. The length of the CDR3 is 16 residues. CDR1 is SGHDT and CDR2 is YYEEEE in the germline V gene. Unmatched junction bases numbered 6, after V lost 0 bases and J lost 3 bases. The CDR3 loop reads CASSLDSGLIYNEQFF. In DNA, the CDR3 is TGTGCCAGCAGCTTGGATAGCGGGCTCATCTACAATGAGCAGTTCTTC.

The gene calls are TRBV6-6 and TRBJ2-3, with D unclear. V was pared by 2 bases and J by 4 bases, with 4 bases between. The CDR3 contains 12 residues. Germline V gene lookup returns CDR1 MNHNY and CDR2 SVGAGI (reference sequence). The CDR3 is CASSYGSDTQYF. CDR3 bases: TGTGCCAGCAGTTACGGGTCAGATACGCAGTATTTT.

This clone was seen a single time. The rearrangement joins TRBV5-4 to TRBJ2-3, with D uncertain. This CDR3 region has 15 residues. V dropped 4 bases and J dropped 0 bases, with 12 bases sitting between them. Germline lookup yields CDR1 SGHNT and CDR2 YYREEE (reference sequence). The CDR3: CASSARLTSTDTQYF. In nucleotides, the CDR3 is TGTGCCAGCAGCGCCCGACTTACTAGCACAGATACGCAGTATTTT.

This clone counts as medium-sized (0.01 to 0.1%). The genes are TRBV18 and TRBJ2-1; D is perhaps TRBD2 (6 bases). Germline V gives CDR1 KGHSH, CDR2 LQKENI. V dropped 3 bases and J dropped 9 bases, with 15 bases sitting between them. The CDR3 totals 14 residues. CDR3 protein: CASSPLQMGGEQFF. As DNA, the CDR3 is TGTGCCAGCTCACCTCTACAGATGGGGGGTGAGCAGTTCTTC.

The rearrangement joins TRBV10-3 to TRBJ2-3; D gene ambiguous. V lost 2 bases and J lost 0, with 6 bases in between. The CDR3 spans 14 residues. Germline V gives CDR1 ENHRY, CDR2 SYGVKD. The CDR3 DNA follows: TGTGCCATCAGTGAGCCTACTAGCACAGATACGCAGTATTTT. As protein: CAISEPTSTDTQYF.

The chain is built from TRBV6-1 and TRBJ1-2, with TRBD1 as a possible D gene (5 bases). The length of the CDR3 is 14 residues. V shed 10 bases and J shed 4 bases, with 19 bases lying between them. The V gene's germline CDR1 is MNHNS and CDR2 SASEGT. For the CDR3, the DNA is TGTGCCACAGCTATGGGCAGGGCTGTCTATGGCTACACCTTC. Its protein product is CATAMGRAVYGYTF.

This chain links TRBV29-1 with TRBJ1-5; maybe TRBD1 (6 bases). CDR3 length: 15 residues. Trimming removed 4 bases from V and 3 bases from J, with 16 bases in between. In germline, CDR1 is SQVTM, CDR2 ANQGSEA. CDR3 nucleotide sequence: TGCAGCGTTGTGGTAGAAGGGGGGAACAATCAGCCCCAGCATTTT. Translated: CSVVVEGGNNQPQHF.

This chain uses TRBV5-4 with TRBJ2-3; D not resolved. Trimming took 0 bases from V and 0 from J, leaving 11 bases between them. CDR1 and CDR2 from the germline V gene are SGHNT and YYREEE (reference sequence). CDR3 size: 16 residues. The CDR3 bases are TGTGCCAGCAGCTTGGGAAGCGCCTTTAGCACAGATACGCAGTATTTT. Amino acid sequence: CASSLGSAFSTDTQYF.

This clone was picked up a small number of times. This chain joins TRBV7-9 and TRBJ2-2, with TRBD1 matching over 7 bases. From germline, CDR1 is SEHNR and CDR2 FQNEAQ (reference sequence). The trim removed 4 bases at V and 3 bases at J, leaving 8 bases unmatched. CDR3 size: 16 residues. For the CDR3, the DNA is TGTGCCAGCAGCTCACGGGACAGCGGCCACACCGGGGAGCTGTTTTTT. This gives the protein CASSSRDSGHTGELFF. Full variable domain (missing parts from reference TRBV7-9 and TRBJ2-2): DTGVSQNPRHKITKRGQNVTFRCDPISEHNRLYWYRQTLGQGPEFLTYFQNEAQLEKSRLLSDRFSAERPKGSFSTLEIQRTEQGDSAMYLCASSSRDSGHTGELFFGEGSRLTVL.

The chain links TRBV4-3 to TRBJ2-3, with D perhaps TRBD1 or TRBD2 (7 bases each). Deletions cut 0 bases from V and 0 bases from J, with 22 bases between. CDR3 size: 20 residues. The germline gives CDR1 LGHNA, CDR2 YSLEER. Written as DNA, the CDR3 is TGCGCCAGCAGCCAAGATGTGAGACAGGGAGGGAGAGGTAGCACAGATACGCAGTATTTT. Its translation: CASSQDVRQGGRGSTDTQYF.

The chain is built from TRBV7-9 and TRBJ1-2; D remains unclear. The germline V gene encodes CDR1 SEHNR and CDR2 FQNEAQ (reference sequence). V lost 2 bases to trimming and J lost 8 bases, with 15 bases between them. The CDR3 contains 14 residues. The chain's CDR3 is CASSLTVVVRGYTF. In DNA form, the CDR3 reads TGTGCCAGCAGCTTAACCGTCGTGGTACGCGGCTACACCTTC.

The CDR3 reads CASSLDRTDTQYF. DNA of the CDR3: TGTGCCAGCAGTTTGGACAGAACAGATACGCAGTATTTT. The chain carries TRBV6-6 and TRBJ2-3, with a possible D match to TRBD1 (6 bases). V was cut by 4 bases and J by 3 bases, with 8 bases left in between. The germline V gene encodes CDR1 MNHNY and CDR2 SVGAGI (reference sequence). The CDR3 consists of 13 residues.

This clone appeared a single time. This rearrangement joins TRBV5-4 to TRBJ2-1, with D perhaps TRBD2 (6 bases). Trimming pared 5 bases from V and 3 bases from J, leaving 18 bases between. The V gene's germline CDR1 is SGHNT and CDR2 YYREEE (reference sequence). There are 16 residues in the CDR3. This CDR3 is CASSSRLEGLYNEQFF. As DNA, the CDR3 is TGTGCCAGCAGTTCACGACTAGAGGGGCTCTACAATGAGCAGTTCTTC. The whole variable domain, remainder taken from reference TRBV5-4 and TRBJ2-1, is ETGVTQSPTHLIKTRGQQVTLRCSSQSGHNTVSWYQQALGQGPQFIFQYYREEENGRGNFPPRFSGLQFPNYSSELNVNALELDDSALYLCASSSRLEGLYNEQFFGPGTRLTVL.

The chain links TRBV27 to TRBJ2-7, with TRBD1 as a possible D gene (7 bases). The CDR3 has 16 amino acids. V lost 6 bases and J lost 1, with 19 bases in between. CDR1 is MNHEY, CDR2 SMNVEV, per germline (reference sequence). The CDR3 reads CASSEGAGLPSYEQYF. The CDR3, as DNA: TGTGCCAGCAGCGAGGGGGCGGGGCTACCTTCCTACGAGCAGTACTTC.

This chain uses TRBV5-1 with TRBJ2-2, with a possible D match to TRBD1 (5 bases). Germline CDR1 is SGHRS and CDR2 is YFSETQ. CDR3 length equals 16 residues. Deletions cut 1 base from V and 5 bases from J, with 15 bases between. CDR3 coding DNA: TGCGCCAGCAGCTTGACAGCACCGGCAGGGACCGGGGAGCTGTTTTTT. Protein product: CASSLTAPAGTGELFF.

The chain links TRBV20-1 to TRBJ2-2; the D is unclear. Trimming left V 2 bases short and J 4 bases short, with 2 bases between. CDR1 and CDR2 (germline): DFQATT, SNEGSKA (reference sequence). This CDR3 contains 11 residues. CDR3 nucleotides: TGCAGTGCTAGACTCACCGGGGAGCTGTTTTTT. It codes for CSARLTGELFF.

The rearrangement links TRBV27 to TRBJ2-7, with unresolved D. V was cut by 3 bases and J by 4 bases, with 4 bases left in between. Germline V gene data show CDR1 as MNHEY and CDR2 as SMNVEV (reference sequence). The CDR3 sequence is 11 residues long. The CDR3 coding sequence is TGTGCCAGCAGTTTTAGGTACGAGCAGTACTTC. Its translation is CASSFRYEQYF.

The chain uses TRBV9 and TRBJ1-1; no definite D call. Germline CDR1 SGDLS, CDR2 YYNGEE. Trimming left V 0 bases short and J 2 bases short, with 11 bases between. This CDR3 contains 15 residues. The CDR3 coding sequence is TGTGCCAGCAGCGTAGGACACGCCTTTAACACTGAAGCTTTCTTT. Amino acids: CASSVGHAFNTEAFF.